This is a list of T cell receptor beta chains from one sample in a study of identical twins. Each CDR3 protein gets one entry after TCRdb re-called the 5' RACE reads with MiXCR. The sample has 500,000 or so distinct CDR3 sequences, 20% to 25% seen once; the top ten hold 0.91%. Separately, the same data were catalogued under a study of T cells expressing NK-cell markers.

Source material: CD4+ T cells sorted from blood. These TCRs come from a woman aged 18-30 years in good health. The CDR3 runs from the conserved cysteine through the conserved F or W. The order of the fields is clone size, CDR3 length, V gene, J gene, D gene, CDR3 DNA, CDR3 protein. A D gene is named only where the DNA matches it firmly. Clone sizes are given selectively: once, few, many, or a class where the clone is expanded.

-	16	TRBV5-6	TRBJ1-2	-	TGTGCCAGCAGCTTGAGGAGGGGCCAAGCCCTCTATGGCTACACCTTC	CASSLRRGQALYGYTF
-	14	TRBV9	TRBJ2-3	TRBD2	TGTGCCAGCACCGCCGGGACTAGTGGATTTAGGCAGTATTTT	CASTAGTSGFRQYF
once	14	TRBV29-1	TRBJ2-1	TRBD2	TGCAGCGTTGAGGGAGCGGGGACCCGACCGGGGCAGTTCTTC	CSVEGAGTRPGQFF
-	17	TRBV11-2	TRBJ2-1	-	TGTGCCAGCAGCTTAGGTCTAGCGAGACCCCCGTACAATGAGCAGTTCTTC	CASSLGLARPPYNEQFF
few	14	TRBV7-2	TRBJ2-3	TRBD2	TGTGCCAGCAGCCGAGCGGGGGCCACAGATACGCAGTATTTT	CASSRAGATDTQYF
-	14	TRBV10-2	TRBJ2-3	-	TGCGCCAGCATCATGAATCCTAGCACAGATACGCAGTATTTT	CASIMNPSTDTQYF
few	13	TRBV20-1	TRBJ1-4	-	TGCAGTGCCCTCGAGACAACTAATGAAAAACTGTTTTTT	CSALETTNEKLFF
-	15	TRBV18	TRBJ2-3	-	TGTGCCAGCTCTAGGGCGGTGGGAGCGGCAGATACGCAGTATTTT	CASSRAVGAADTQYF
-	18	TRBV18	TRBJ2-3	TRBD2	TGTGCCAGCTCACCAGGACGACTAGCGCCATTAGGGGCAGATACGCAGTATTTT	CASSPGRLAPLGADTQYF
-	15	TRBV24-1	TRBJ2-1	TRBD1	TGTGCCACCAGTGATGGACAGGGGGCGCGAAATGAGCAGTTCTTC	CATSDGQGARNEQFF
few	14	TRBV9	TRBJ2-3	-	TGTGCCAGCAGCGTAGCTCCAGAGAGAGATACGCAGTATTTT	CASSVAPERDTQYF
-	13	TRBV20-1	TRBJ1-2	-	TGCAGTGCTAGAGACCTTTCTGTCTATGGCTACACCTTC	CSARDLSVYGYTF
many	12	TRBV20-1	TRBJ1-2	-	TGCAGTGCTAGCAGGGGAGGGGATGGCTACACCTTC	CSASRGGDGYTF
-	15	TRBV5-1	TRBJ2-7	-	TGCGCCAGCAGCTTGGTCTTAGGGGCTGACTACGAGCAGTACTTC	CASSLVLGADYEQYF
many	14	TRBV20-1	TRBJ2-7	-	TGCAGCGCGTTCGGACAGCCGAACGCAAACGAGCAGTACTTC	CSAFGQPNANEQYF
-	15	TRBV5-4	TRBJ1-5	TRBD1	TGTGCCAGCAGCTCAACGGGGGACAGTAATCAGCCCCAGCATTTT	CASSSTGDSNQPQHF
-	15	TRBV6-1	TRBJ2-7	TRBD1	TGTGCCAGCAGTGAAGCAGGGACAGGGCGCATGGTGCAGTACTTC	CASSEAGTGRMVQYF
-	16	TRBV4-3	TRBJ2-7	-	TGCGCCAGCAGCCAAGATCCGGGAGGGGGCAGCTACGAGCAGTACTTC	CASSQDPGGGSYEQYF
few	13	TRBV20-1	TRBJ2-1	-	TGCAGTGCTAGGGTCCGCTCCTACAATGAGCAGTTCTTC	CSARVRSYNEQFF
few	15	TRBV5-6	TRBJ2-1	-	TGTGCCAGCAGCTTGGGATGGTCCATTGCGGGTGAGCAGTTCTTC	CASSLGWSIAGEQFF
-	16	TRBV7-6	TRBJ2-5	TRBD2	TGTGCCAGCAGCTTAGAGACCCCGGGAGGGCAAGAGACCCAGTACTTC	CASSLETPGGQETQYF
-	15	TRBV6-4	TRBJ2-7	-	TGTGCCAGCAGGGACTTCAGACAGTTTACCTACGAGCAGTACTTC	CASRDFRQFTYEQYF
-	11	TRBV20-1	TRBJ1-2	-	TGCAGTGCTAGAGGGGGGAGTAACTACACCTTC	CSARGGSNYTF
-	16	TRBV20-1	TRBJ2-1	TRBD2	TGCAGTGCGGTGGTACTGGGACTAGCGGGAGGGCCGCAGCAGTTCTTC	CSAVVLGLAGGPQQFF
-	16	TRBV6-1	TRBJ1-1	-	TGTGCCAGCAACAATTCCCCAGGGCGAGGGAACACTGAAGCTTTCTTT	CASNNSPGRGNTEAFF
few	13	TRBV19	TRBJ1-1	-	TGTGCCAGTAGTATGGCTCCGAACACTGAAGCTTTCTTT	CASSMAPNTEAFF
-	16	TRBV5-1	TRBJ2-3	TRBD2	TGCGCCAGCAGCATAGGACTAGCGGGGTTCACAGATACGCAGTATTTT	CASSIGLAGFTDTQYF
-	11	TRBV20-1	TRBJ2-3	-	TGCAGTGCTGGGGAGCGTGGTACGCAGTATTTT	CSAGERGTQYF